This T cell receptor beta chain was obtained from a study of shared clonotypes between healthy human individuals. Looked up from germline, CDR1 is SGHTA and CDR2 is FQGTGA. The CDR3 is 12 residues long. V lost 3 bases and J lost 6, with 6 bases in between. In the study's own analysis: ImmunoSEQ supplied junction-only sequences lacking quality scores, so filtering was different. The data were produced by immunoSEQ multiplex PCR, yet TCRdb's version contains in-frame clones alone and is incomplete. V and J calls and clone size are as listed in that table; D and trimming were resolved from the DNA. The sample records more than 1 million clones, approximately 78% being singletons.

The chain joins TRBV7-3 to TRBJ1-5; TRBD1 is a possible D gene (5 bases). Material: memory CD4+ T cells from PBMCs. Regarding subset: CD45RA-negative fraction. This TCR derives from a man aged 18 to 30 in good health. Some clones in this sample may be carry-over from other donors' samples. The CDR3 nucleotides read TGTGCCAGCAGCTTCGGGGGTCAGCCCCAGCATTTT. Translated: CASSFGGQPQHF. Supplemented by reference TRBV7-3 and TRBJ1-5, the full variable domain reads GAGVSQTPSNKVTEKGKYVELRCDPISGHTALYWYRQSLGQGPEFLIYFQGTGAADDSGLPNDRFFAVRPEGSVSTLKIQRTERGDSAVYLCASSFGGQPQHFGDGTRLSIL.